Shown below are 6 T cell receptor beta chains from a single sample sequenced in a study of shared clonotypes between healthy human individuals. Using immunoSEQ multiplex PCR, the repertoire was profiled, and TCRdb retains in-frame clones only, with some absent. The sample yields some 1,600,000 clones, 95% to 99% seen once. Specimen: naive CD4+ T cells sorted from blood. Sample subset: CD45RA+ positively selected. These receptors came from a young man in good health.

The chain combines TRBV6-1 with TRBJ1-5; D is possibly TRBD1 (5 bases). Trimming took off 1 base at V and 7 bases at J, with 8 bases between the two ends. Germline values: CDR1 MNHNS, CDR2 SASEGT. The CDR3 consists of 13 residues. The CDR3 loop is CASSEGDQQPQHF. The CDR3 nucleotides are TGTGCCAGCAGTGAAGGGGACCAACAGCCCCAGCATTTT.

V gene TRBV29-1 combines with J gene TRBJ2-7, with 7 bases that match TRBD2. This CDR3 has 13 amino acids. Germline values: CDR1 SQVTM, CDR2 ANQGSEA. Trimming cost V 6 bases and J 6 bases; bases outside gene matches: 11. The DNA for the CDR3 is TGCAGCGTGTGGTGGGAGGGCCAAGGCGAGCAGTACTTC. It encodes CSVWWEGQGEQYF.

This rearrangement joins TRBV11-2 to TRBJ2-1; 7 positions match TRBD2. There are 13 residues in the CDR3. Germline values: CDR1 SGHAT, CDR2 FQNNGV. With V trimmed by 7 bases and J by 12 bases, 12 bases remained unmatched. CDR3 bases: TGTGCCAGCACTCCGCGGGGGACTGGACGGCAGTTCTTC. This encodes CASTPRGTGRQFF.

A remark on this clone: Other nucleotide sequences from this sample produce the same CDR3. This chain joins TRBV18 and TRBJ2-1; D uncertain. This CDR3 is built from 11 residues. Germline V gene data show CDR1 as KGHSH and CDR2 as LQKENI. V lost 3 bases and J lost 5, with 2 bases in between. This CDR3 reads CASSPNNEQFF. The CDR3 DNA sequence: TGTGCCAGCTCACCTAACAATGAGCAGTTCTTC.

The chain recombines TRBV5-4 with TRBJ2-5; weak D call: TRBD2 (6 bases). The V gene's germline CDR1 is SGHNT and CDR2 YYREEE (reference sequence). Trimming pared 4 bases from V and 1 base from J, leaving 11 bases between. The CDR3 extends over 14 amino acids. The CDR3 nucleotides read TGTGCCAGCAGCCACCGGGACTTCCAAGAGACCCAGTACTTC. Its translation is CASSHRDFQETQYF.

In this sample, this clone turned up once. This chain connects TRBV6-5 to TRBJ1-5; maybe TRBD1 (5 bases). V shed 7 bases and J shed 0 bases, with 10 bases lying between them. The CDR3 is 14 residues long. CDR1 and CDR2 (germline): MNHEY, SVGAGI. The CDR3 DNA follows: TGTGCCAGCAACCCGGGGGGTAGCAATCAGCCCCAGCATTTT. Amino acids: CASNPGGSNQPQHF.